This T cell receptor beta chain was sequenced during a study of cytomegalovirus exposure and HLA in healthy donors. Germline trimming cut 3 bases from V and 4 bases from J; bases unmatched to any gene: 6. In germline, CDR1 is LNHNV, CDR2 YYDKDF (reference sequence). This CDR3 has 15 amino acids. The PCR was carried out with 60 Vbeta primers and 13 Jbeta primers. Clones were read by immunoSEQ multiplex PCR, and TCRdb kept only the in-frame ones, dropping some. The repertoire holds some 150,000 clones, 60% to 75% seen once, with about 6.5% in the top ten. Material for sequencing was PBMCs. The TCR originated in a man between 25 and 39 years old in good health and CMV-seronegative. V usage is TRBV15 and J usage is TRBJ2-4; 7 positions match TRBD2. CDR3 sequence: CATSSWDYTKNIQYF. CDR3 sequence (DNA): TGTGCCACCAGCAGCTGGGACTACACTAAAAACATTCAGTACTTC.